What follows describes a single T cell receptor beta chain. Its target is unknown. This entry comes from a study of T cell responses to AZD1222 COVID-19 vaccine. Study-level results: The number of AZD1222 recipients seropositive at baseline was only 6 or 7. In all cases, repertoires were sampled only after the peak T cell response. Unmutated regions of variants are reportedly targeted by nearly half of spike-specific TCRs. There were mostly white British donors and more females than males, and clonal diversity was possibly underestimated.

Clones were sequenced by immunoSEQ multiplex PCR, and TCRdb holds only the in-frame ones, with some missing. The sample lists fewer than 150,000 clones, 90% occurring once. Sequences were derived from peripheral blood, sampled on day 0 of AZD1222 vaccination. The receptor's source is an adult in good health.

The CDR3 DNA is TGTGCCAGCAGCAGTGACAGGGGGCGTCCCTACACCTTC. Translated: CASSSDRGRPYTF. The chain employs TRBV7-8 and TRBJ1-2, with 10 nucleotides matching TRBD1. The germline V gene has CDR1 SGHVS and CDR2 FQNEAQ. Trimming took 5 bases from V and 10 from J; bases not matched to a gene: 7. The CDR3 is 13 residues long.